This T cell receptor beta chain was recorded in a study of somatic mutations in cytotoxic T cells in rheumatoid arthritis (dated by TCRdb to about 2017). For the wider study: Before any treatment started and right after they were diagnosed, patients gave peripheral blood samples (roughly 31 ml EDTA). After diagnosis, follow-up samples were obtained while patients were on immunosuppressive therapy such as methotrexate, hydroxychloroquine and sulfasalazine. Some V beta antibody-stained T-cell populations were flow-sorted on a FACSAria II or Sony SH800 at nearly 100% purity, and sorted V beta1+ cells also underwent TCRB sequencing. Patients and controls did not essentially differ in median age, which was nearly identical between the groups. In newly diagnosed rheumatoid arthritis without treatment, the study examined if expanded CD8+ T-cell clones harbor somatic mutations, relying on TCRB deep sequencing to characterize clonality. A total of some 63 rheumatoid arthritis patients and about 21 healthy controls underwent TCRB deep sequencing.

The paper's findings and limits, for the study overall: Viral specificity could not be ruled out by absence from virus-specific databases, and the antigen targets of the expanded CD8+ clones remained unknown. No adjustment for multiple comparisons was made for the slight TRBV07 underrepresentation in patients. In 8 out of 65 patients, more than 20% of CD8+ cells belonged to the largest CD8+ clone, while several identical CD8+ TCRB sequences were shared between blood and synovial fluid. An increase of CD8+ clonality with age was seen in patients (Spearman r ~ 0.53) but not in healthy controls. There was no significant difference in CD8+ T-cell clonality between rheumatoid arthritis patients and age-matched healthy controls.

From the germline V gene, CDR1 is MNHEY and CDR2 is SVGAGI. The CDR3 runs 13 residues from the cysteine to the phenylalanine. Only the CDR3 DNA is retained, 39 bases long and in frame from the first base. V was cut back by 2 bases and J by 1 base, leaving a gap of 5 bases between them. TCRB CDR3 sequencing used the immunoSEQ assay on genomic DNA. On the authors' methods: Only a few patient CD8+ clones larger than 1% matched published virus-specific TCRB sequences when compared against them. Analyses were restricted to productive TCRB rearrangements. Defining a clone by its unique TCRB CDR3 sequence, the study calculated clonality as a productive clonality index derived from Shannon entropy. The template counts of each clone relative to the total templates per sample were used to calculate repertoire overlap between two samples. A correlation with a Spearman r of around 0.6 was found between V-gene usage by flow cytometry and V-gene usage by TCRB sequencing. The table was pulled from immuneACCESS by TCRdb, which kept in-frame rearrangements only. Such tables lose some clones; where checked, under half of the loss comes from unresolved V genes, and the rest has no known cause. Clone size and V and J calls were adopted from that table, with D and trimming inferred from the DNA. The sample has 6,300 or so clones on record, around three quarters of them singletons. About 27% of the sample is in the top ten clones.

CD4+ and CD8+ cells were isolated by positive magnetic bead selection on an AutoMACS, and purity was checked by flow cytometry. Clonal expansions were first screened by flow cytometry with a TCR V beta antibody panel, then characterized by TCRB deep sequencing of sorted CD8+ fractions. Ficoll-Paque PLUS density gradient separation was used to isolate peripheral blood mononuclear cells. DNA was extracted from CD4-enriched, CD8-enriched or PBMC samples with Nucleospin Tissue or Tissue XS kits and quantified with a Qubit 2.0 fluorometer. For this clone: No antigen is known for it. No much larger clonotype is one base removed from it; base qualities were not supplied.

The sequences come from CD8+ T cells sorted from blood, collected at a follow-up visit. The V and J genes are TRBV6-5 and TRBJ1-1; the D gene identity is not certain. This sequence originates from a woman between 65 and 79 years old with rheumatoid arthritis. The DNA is TGTGCCAGCAGTTACCCCACGAACACTGAAGCTTTCTTT. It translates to CASSYPTNTEAFF.